This entry features one TCR beta chain sequence. The sample comes from a study of blood T cell repertoires in COVID-19. Background on the study: Acute and convalescent COVID-19 specimens originated in the United States, Italy and Spain. PBMCs, B-cell-depleted T cells, or T cells were the source of the cDNA or gDNA that made up the material.

CDR3 length equals 15 residues. V was shortened by 6 bases and J by 8 bases, with 22 bases between the two germline ends. The germline V gene encodes CDR1 MNHEY and CDR2 SMNVEV (reference sequence). Per the original data handling: The authors estimated nucleated cell counts from reference gene primer amplification. Produced via immunoSEQ multiplex PCR; TCRdb's table is partial and in-frame only. From that table come the V and J calls and clone size; the DNA was used to work out D and trimming. The data contain fewer than 90,000 clones, around 75% of them singletons. The V call is TRBV27, the J call TRBJ1-2; no definite D call. The origin of this receptor is a woman aged 45-65 years with acute or convalescent COVID-19. Sequences were obtained from peripheral blood. The DNA of the CDR3 is TGTGCCAGCAGCGCCGACGGAGGCCCCTTCGGGGGCTACACCTTC. Its protein is CASSADGGPFGGYTF.